Shown below are 9 T cell receptor beta chains from a single sample sequenced in a study of shared clonotypes between healthy human individuals. Repertoires were generated with immunoSEQ multiplex PCR, while TCRdb's copy carries only in-frame clones and drops some. The table lists 2 million to 2.5 million clones, roughly 93% of them singletons. The sequencing sample was made of naive CD4+ T cells from PBMCs. Subset specified: CD45RA+ positively selected. Receptor source: a man aged 18 to 30 in good health. Some clones in this sample may be carry-over from other donors' samples.

The genes are TRBV7-9 and TRBJ1-2, with D unclear. The CDR3 totals 12 residues. Germline V gene data show CDR1 as SEHNR and CDR2 as FQNEAQ (reference sequence). Between the trimmed V and J ends, which lost 2 bases and 8 bases, there was a span of 9 bases. CDR3 bases: TGTGCCAGCAGCTTATCCTTAGACGGCTACACCTTC. It codes for CASSLSLDGYTF.

J is TRBJ2-3 and V is TRBV5-4; TRBD2 aligns across 7 bases. This CDR3 region has 16 residues. The ends lost 6 bases at V and 5 bases at J; junction bases unmatched: 15. The germline CDR1 and CDR2 sequences are SGHNT and YYREEE (reference sequence). The CDR3 sequence: CASTSGGAGAGDTQYF. CDR3 coding DNA: TGTGCCAGCACCTCCGGTGGCGCGGGAGCTGGAGATACGCAGTATTTT.

Concerning this clone: This sample includes further DNA sequences coding for the same CDR3. The CDR3 bases are TGTGCCAGCAGCGCTGACAGCAACACTGAAGCTTTCTTT. Its translation: CASSADSNTEAFF. The V call is TRBV2, the J call TRBJ1-1, with a possible D match to TRBD1 (5 bases). The length of the CDR3 is 13 residues. The germline V and J ends were trimmed by 6 bases and 2 bases, with 10 bases remaining between them. Germline CDR1 SNHLY, CDR2 FYNNEI.

The CDR3 DNA reads TGTGCCAGCAGGGATAGGGGGACAGGGGCCCACGAGCAGTACTTC. This encodes CASRDRGTGAHEQYF. The chain is built from TRBV6-1 and TRBJ2-7, with 10 bases matching TRBD1. V was clipped by 6 bases and J by 5 bases; unmatched bases: 10. CDR1 is MNHNS, CDR2 SASEGT, per germline. The CDR3 is made up of 15 amino acids.

The genes are TRBV7-9 and TRBJ1-2, with 8 positions matching TRBD1. V lost 5 bases, J lost 4 bases, and 12 bases stayed unmatched. This CDR3 comprises 16 residues. The V gene's germline CDR1 is SEHNR and CDR2 FQNEAQ (reference sequence). CDR3 sequence (DNA): TGTGCCAGCAGCGTTATCCGGGACAGGCCATCCTATGGCTACACCTTC. It is translated as CASSVIRDRPSYGYTF.

The chain combines TRBV7-2 with TRBJ1-1, with TRBD1 matching over 7 bases. Germline V gene sequence: CDR1 SGHTA, CDR2 FQGNSA. The CDR3 runs to 13 residues. V shed 8 bases, J shed 2 bases, and the junction held 5 bases outside the gene matches. CDR3 residues: CASGRQGNTEAFF. The DNA for the CDR3 is TGTGCCAGCGGGAGACAGGGCAACACTGAAGCTTTCTTT.

The chain recombines TRBV30 with TRBJ2-2, with 10 nucleotides matching TRBD2. With V trimmed by 3 bases and J by 1 base, 2 bases remained unmatched. The germline V gene encodes CDR1 GTSNPN and CDR2 SVGIG (reference sequence). The CDR3 is 15 amino acids. In DNA form, the CDR3 reads TGTGCCTGGAGGTCTAGCGGGAGGAACACCGGGGAGCTGTTTTTT. Residues: CAWRSSGRNTGELFF. The complete variable domain, with remaining parts taken from reference TRBV30 and TRBJ2-2, reads SQTIHQWPATLVQPVGSPLSLECTVEGTSNPNLYWYRQAAGRGLQLLFYSVGIGQISSEVPQNLSASRPQDRQFILSSKKLLLSDSGFYLCAWRSSGRNTGELFFGEGSRLTVL.

V and J are TRBV28 and TRBJ2-7, with 8 bases lining up with TRBD1. CDR3 length: 15 amino acids. Germline lookup yields CDR1 MDHEN and CDR2 SYDVKM. After removal of 5 bases from V and 2 bases from J, the junction contained 8 bases not matched to a gene. The CDR3 reads CASSPRDRWTYEQYF. In DNA form, the CDR3 reads TGTGCCAGCAGTCCCCGGGACAGGTGGACCTACGAGCAGTACTTC.

This clone occurred once. The chain couples TRBV4-1 to TRBJ2-1; 9 nucleotides align to TRBD2. Germline V gene lookup returns CDR1 MGHRA and CDR2 YSYEKL. With V trimmed by 3 bases and J by 6 bases, 9 bases remained unmatched. The CDR3 has 16 residues. CDR3: CASSQAGQREVNEQFF. As DNA, the CDR3 is TGCGCCAGCAGCCAGGCTGGCCAGCGGGAGGTCAATGAGCAGTTCTTC.